The 20 T cell receptor beta chains below come from one sample, sequenced in a study of shared clonotypes between healthy human individuals. CD8 cells classed as naive were CD45RO-negative and positively selected for CCR7, excluding terminally differentiated effector memory CD45RA+ cells. Sequenced by immunoSEQ multiplex PCR; TCRdb stores in-frame clones only, minus some. Here the sample spans about 2.1 million clones, under 95% being singletons. The sequenced sample was naive CD8+ T cells from PBMCs. These receptor sequences come from a young man in good health. Some clones in this sample may be carry-over from other donors' samples.

Notes on this clone: The sample holds other DNA sequences that translate to the same CDR3. V and J are TRBV5-1 and TRBJ2-3; D ambiguous. Germline V CDR1 and CDR2: SGHRS, YFSETQ. The ends were cut back, 0 bases at V and 3 bases at J, with 5 bases in the middle. CDR3 length: 13 amino acids. CDR3 residues: CASSLAGTDTQYF. Written as DNA, the CDR3 is TGCGCCAGCAGCTTGGCCGGAACAGATACGCAGTATTTT.

The chain links TRBV29-1 to TRBJ1-2; D is perhaps TRBD1 (6 bases). V shed 7 bases and J shed 0 bases, with 12 bases lying between them. This CDR3 has 13 amino acids. Germline lookup yields CDR1 SQVTM and CDR2 ANQGSEA. The CDR3 DNA reads TGCAGCGCCGGGGGGGGCGCTAACTATGGCTACACCTTC. Translation: CSAGGGANYGYTF.

This chain joins TRBV4-3 and TRBJ2-1; D may be TRBD1 or TRBD2 (5 bases each). V was shortened by 0 bases and J by 12 bases, with 18 bases between the two germline ends. The CDR3 runs 15 residues. Germline V CDR1 and CDR2: LGHNA, YSLEER. CDR3 sequence: CASSQDGAGHAVQFF. CDR3 DNA: TGCGCCAGCAGCCAAGACGGGGCGGGCCACGCCGTGCAGTTCTTC.

This chain connects TRBV18 to TRBJ2-3; D unresolved. With 5 bases removed from V and 3 bases from J, the gap between germline ends came to 18 bases. The length of the CDR3 is 16 residues. Germline-derived CDR1 and CDR2 are KGHSH and LQKENI. The CDR3 protein is CASSRPQYQGTDTQYF. CDR3 DNA: TGTGCCAGCTCAAGACCACAGTACCAAGGGACAGATACGCAGTATTTT.

The chain recombines TRBV10-2 with TRBJ2-1; D possibly matches TRBD1 or TRBD2 (5 bases each). V was trimmed by 4 bases and J by 5 bases, leaving 18 bases between them. CDR1 is WSHSY and CDR2 is SAAADI in the germline V gene. CDR3 length: 16 residues. In nucleotides, the CDR3 is TGCGCCAGCAGTGTAAAGTGGGACGGGCCCCACAATGAGCAGTTCTTC. Translating it yields CASSVKWDGPHNEQFF.

The V and J genes are TRBV7-2 and TRBJ2-2; D unresolved. Per the germline V gene, CDR1 is SGHTA and CDR2 is FQGNSA. Trimming removed 5 bases at V and 7 bases at J, with 8 bases between. The CDR3 is made up of 12 amino acids. The CDR3 protein is CASSLSYGELFF. Here the CDR3 DNA reads TGTGCCAGCAGCCTTTCATACGGGGAGCTGTTTTTT.

The chain employs TRBV15 and TRBJ2-7; weak D call: TRBD1 (8 bases). CDR1 and CDR2 (germline): LNHNV, YYDKDF (reference sequence). This CDR3 contains 15 residues. The V gene lost 1 base and the J gene lost 6 bases, with 16 bases spanning the gap. The CDR3 loop is CATSRAGGAGVEQYF. CDR3 coding DNA: TGTGCCACCAGCAGAGCAGGGGGCGCGGGGGTCGAGCAGTACTTC. Supplemented by reference TRBV15 and TRBJ2-7, the full variable domain reads DAMVIQNPRYQVTQFGKPVTLSCSQTLNHNVMYWYQQKSSQAPKLLFHYYDKDFNNEADTPDNFQSRRPNTSFCFLDIRSPGLGDTAMYLCATSRAGGAGVEQYFGPGTRLTVT.

This clone has only one observation. The chain links TRBV6-5 to TRBJ2-1, with D perhaps TRBD2 (6 bases). The V end was cut by 2 bases, the J end by 5 bases, with 10 bases between. Germline V gene lookup returns CDR1 MNHEY and CDR2 SVGAGI. The CDR3 is made up of 14 amino acids. The CDR3 region is CASSYPGRHNEQFF. CDR3 sequence (DNA): TGTGCCAGCAGTTACCCGGGGAGGCACAATGAGCAGTTCTTC.

The CDR3, as DNA: TGTGCCAGCAGCTTATACAGGGGCGGGGGCACCGGGGAGCTGTTTTTT. Its translation is CASSLYRGGGTGELFF. This chain links TRBV11-2 with TRBJ2-2; D may correspond to TRBD1 or TRBD2 (7 bases each). The V end was cut by 2 bases, the J end by 4 bases, with 14 bases between. The CDR3 totals 16 residues. Germline-derived CDR1 and CDR2 are SGHAT and FQNNGV.

This chain uses TRBV7-9 with TRBJ2-7; perhaps D is TRBD1 or TRBD2 (5 bases each). V dropped 4 bases and J dropped 0 bases, with 10 bases sitting between them. CDR1 SEHNR and CDR2 FQNEAQ come from the germline V gene (reference sequence). There are 14 residues in the CDR3. The DNA for the CDR3 is TGTGCCAGCAGCTCCGGGACGCGCTCCTACGAGCAGTACTTC. Translated: CASSSGTRSYEQYF.

The chain couples TRBV9 to TRBJ2-3; 11 bases are a match to TRBD2. In germline, CDR1 is SGDLS, CDR2 YYNGEE. This CDR3 has 19 residues. V lost 0 bases and J lost 2; bases outside the gene matches: 11. CDR3 nucleotides: TGTGCCAGCAGCGTAGGAGAACTAGCGGGAGTCTATCCCACAGATACGCAGTATTTT. The encoded protein is CASSVGELAGVYPTDTQYF.

The rearrangement joins TRBV7-9 to TRBJ1-4, with D possibly TRBD1 on 6 matching bases. V was shortened by 5 bases and J by 7 bases, with 20 bases between the two germline ends. Germline CDR1 SEHNR, CDR2 FQNEAQ (reference sequence). This CDR3 contains 16 residues. The CDR3 sequence: CASSMAAGGGREKLFF. The CDR3 nucleotides read TGTGCCAGCAGCATGGCGGCGGGGGGCGGTCGTGAAAAACTGTTTTTT.

The V call is TRBV13, the J call TRBJ2-5; perhaps TRBD1 as D (5 bases). Trimming stripped 4 bases from V and 3 bases from J, with 15 bases between. Germline values: CDR1 PRHDT, CDR2 FYEKMQ (reference sequence). The CDR3 covers 15 residues. The CDR3: CASSSSGPTEETQYF. In DNA, the CDR3 is TGTGCCAGCAGCTCCTCAGGGCCCACGGAAGAGACCCAGTACTTC.

The gene calls are TRBV13 and TRBJ2-4; D gene unclear. The CDR3 length is 15 residues. Germline values: CDR1 PRHDT, CDR2 FYEKMQ (reference sequence). Trimming left V 3 bases short and J 0 bases short, with 9 bases between. The CDR3 is CASSFRAAAKNIQYF. For the CDR3, the DNA is TGTGCCAGCAGCTTCCGGGCTGCAGCCAAAAACATTCAGTACTTC.

As for this clone: At the DNA level, this CDR3 is encoded by other sequences in the same sample as well. The chain carries TRBV10-3 and TRBJ2-1; the D gene is possibly TRBD2 (6 bases). The V gene's germline CDR1 is ENHRY and CDR2 SYGVKD. V lost 0 bases and J 7 bases, leaving 7 bases between the germline ends. The CDR3 covers 13 residues. CDR3 region: CAISESSGNEQFF. Written as DNA, the CDR3 is TGTGCCATCAGTGAGTCAAGCGGGAATGAGCAGTTCTTC.

The rearrangement links TRBV7-9 to TRBJ1-3; no reliable D call. Trimming removed 5 bases at V and 3 bases at J, with 11 bases between. Per the germline V gene, CDR1 is SEHNR and CDR2 is FQNEAQ (reference sequence). The CDR3 covers 14 residues. The CDR3, as DNA: TGTGCCAGCAGCCCAATTTCTGTTGGAAACACCATATATTTT. This gives the protein CASSPISVGNTIYF. The full variable domain, rest sourced from reference TRBV7-9 and TRBJ1-3, is DTGVSQNPRHKITKRGQNVTFRCDPISEHNRLYWYRQTLGQGPEFLTYFQNEAQLEKSRLLSDRFSAERPKGSFSTLEIQRTEQGDSAMYLCASSPISVGNTIYFGEGSWLTVV.

The chain is built from TRBV14 and TRBJ2-7, with TRBD1 matching over 10 bases. The CDR3 spans 16 residues. V lost 4 bases, J lost 3 bases, and 9 bases stayed unmatched. Germline V gives CDR1 SGHDN, CDR2 FVKESK. Here the CDR3 DNA reads TGTGCCAGCAGCCCACCGGGACAGGGGACATTCTACGAGCAGTACTTC. It is translated as CASSPPGQGTFYEQYF.

This clone occurred once. The same CDR3 is also encoded by other DNA sequences in this sample. The rearrangement links TRBV29-1 to TRBJ1-1; D uncertain. This CDR3 is built from 10 residues. Trimming removed 5 bases at V and 5 bases at J, with 6 bases between. The germline V gene has CDR1 SQVTM and CDR2 ANQGSEA. CDR3 protein: CSVSSTEAFF. The CDR3 region has the DNA TGCAGCGTTTCCAGTACTGAAGCTTTCTTT.

V gene TRBV18 combines with J gene TRBJ1-5; D might be TRBD1 (6 bases). There are 14 residues in the CDR3. Germline values: CDR1 KGHSH, CDR2 LQKENI. V dropped 0 bases and J dropped 7 bases, with 10 bases sitting between them. The CDR3 loop reads CASSPPGAGQPQHF. In DNA, the CDR3 is TGTGCCAGCTCACCACCGGGGGCGGGACAGCCCCAGCATTTT.

This chain joins TRBV5-3 and TRBJ2-2; D ambiguous. TRBV5-3 is known as an ORF, though its function is uncertain. Trimming pared 5 bases from V and 3 bases from J, leaving 20 bases between. This CDR3 spans 17 amino acids. CDR3 amino acids: CARSWTPPRIDTGELFF. DNA for the CDR3: TGTGCCAGAAGTTGGACCCCACCGCGAATAGACACCGGGGAGCTGTTTTTT.